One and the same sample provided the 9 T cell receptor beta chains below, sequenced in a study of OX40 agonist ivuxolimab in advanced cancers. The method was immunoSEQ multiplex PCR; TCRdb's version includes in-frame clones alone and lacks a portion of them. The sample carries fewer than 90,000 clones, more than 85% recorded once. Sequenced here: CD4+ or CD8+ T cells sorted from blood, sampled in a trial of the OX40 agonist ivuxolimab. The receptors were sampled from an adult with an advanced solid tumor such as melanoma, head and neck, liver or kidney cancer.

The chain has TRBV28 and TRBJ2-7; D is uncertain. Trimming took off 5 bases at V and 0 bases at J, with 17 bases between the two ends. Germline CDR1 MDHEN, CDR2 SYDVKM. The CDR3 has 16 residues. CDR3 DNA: TGTGCCAGCAGTCCGCTCCGAAAGATCAACTCCTACGAGCAGTACTTC. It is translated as CASSPLRKINSYEQYF.

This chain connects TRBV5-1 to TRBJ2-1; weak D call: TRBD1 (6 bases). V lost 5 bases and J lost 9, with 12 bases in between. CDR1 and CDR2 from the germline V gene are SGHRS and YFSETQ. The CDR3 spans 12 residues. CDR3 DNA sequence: TGCGCCAGCAGTCCGGACAGAGGTGAGCAGTTCTTC. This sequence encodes CASSPDRGEQFF. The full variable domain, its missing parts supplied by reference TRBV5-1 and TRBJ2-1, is KAGVTQTPRYLIKTRGQQVTLSCSPISGHRSVSWYQQTPGQGLQFLFEYFSETQRNKGNFPGRFSGRQFSNSRSEMNVSTLELGDSALYLCASSPDRGEQFFGPGTRLTVL.

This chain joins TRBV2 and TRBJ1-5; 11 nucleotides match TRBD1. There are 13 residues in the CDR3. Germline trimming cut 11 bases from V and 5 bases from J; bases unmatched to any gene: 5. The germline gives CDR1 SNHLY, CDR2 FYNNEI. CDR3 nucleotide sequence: TGTGCCGGGGGACAGGGGGTTGATCAGCCCCAGCATTTT. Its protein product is CAGGQGVDQPQHF.

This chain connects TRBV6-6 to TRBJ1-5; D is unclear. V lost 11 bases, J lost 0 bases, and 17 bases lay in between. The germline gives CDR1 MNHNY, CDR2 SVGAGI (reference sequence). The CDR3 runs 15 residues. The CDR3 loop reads CAGLGLDGSNQPQHF. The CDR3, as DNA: TGTGCCGGGTTGGGTTTGGACGGTAGCAATCAGCCCCAGCATTTT.

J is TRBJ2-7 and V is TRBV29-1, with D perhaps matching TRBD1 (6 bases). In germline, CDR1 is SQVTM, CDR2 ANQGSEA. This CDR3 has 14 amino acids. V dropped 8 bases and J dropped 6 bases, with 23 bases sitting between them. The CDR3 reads CSTRETGDSGEQYF. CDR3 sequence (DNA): TGCAGCACCCGAGAGACAGGCGACTCGGGCGAGCAGTACTTC.

The CDR3 is CASSFRGNRPQVPFF. CDR3 sequence (DNA): TGTGCCAGCAGTTTCAGGGGTAATCGCCCTCAAGTTCCGTTCTTC. V usage is TRBV6-5 and J usage is TRBJ2-1, with D possibly matching TRBD1 (6 bases). Trimming stripped 4 bases from V and 15 bases from J, with 25 bases between. Germline CDR1 is MNHEY and CDR2 is SVGAGI. This CDR3 spans 15 amino acids.

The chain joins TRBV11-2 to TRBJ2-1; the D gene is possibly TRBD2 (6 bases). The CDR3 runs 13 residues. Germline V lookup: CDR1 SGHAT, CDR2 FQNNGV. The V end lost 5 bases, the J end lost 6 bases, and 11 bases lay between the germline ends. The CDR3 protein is CASSPGGSNEQFF. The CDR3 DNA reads TGTGCCAGCAGCCCCGGGGGAAGCAATGAGCAGTTCTTC.

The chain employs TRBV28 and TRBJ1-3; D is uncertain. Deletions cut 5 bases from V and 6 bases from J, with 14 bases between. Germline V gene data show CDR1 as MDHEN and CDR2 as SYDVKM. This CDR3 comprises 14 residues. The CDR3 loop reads CASSPRTRPNTIYF. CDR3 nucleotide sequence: TGTGCCAGCAGTCCGAGGACTCGTCCAAACACCATATATTTT. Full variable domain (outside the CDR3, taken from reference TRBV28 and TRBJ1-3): DVKVTQSSRYLVKRTGEKVFLECVQDMDHENMFWYRQDPGLGLRLIYFSYDVKMKEKGDIPEGYSVSREKKERFSLILESASTNQTSMYLCASSPRTRPNTIYFGEGSWLTVV.

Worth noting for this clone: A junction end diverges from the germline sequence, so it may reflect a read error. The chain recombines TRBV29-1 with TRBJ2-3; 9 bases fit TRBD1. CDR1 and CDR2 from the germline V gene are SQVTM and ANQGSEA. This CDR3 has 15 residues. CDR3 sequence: CSVEGLGTGWDTQYF. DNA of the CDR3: TGCAGCGTCGAAGGCCTGGGGACAGGGTGGGATACGCAGTATTTT.